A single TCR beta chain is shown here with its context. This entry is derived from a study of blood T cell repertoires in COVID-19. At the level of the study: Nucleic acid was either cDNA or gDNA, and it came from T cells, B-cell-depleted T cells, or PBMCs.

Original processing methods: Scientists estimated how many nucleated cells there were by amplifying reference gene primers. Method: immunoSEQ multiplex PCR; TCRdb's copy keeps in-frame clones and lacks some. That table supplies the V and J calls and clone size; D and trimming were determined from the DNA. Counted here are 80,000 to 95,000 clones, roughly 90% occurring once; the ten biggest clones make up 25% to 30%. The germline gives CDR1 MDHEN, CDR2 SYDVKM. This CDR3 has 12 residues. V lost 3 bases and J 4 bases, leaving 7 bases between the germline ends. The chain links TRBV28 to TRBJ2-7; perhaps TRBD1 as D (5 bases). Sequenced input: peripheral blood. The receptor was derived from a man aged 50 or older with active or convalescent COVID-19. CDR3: CASSLTAYEQYF. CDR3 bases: TGTGCCAGCAGTTTGACAGCATACGAGCAGTACTTC.